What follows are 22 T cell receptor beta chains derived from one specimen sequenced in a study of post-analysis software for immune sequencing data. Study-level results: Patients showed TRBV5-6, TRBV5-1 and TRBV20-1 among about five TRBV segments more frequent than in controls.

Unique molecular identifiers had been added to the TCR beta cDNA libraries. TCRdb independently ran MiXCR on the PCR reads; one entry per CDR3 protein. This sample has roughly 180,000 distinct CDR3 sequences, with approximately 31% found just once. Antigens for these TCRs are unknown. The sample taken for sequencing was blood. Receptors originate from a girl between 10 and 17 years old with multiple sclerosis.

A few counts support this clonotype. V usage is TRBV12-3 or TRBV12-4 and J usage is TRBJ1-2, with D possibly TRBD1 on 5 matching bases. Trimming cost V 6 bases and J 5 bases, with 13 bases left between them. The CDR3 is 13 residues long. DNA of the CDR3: TGTGCCAGCAGCCTGACAGCCCGTTATGGCTACACCTTC. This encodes CASSLTARYGYTF.

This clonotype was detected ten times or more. For the CDR3, the DNA is TGCAGCCTCCAACACAGGGGTGGCTACACCTTC. Residues: CSLQHRGGYTF. This rearrangement joins TRBV29-1 to TRBJ1-2; 7 positions agree with TRBD1. V shed 8 bases, J shed 7 bases, and the junction held 7 bases outside the gene matches. Germline-derived CDR1 and CDR2 are SQVTM and ANQGSEA. The length of the CDR3 is 11 residues.

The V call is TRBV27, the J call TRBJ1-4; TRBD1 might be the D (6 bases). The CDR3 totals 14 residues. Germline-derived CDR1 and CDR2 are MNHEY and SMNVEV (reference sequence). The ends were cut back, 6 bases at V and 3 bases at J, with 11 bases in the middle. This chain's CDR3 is CASRTGASNEKLFF. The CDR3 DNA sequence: TGTGCCAGCAGAACGGGGGCCTCTAATGAAAAACTGTTTTTT.

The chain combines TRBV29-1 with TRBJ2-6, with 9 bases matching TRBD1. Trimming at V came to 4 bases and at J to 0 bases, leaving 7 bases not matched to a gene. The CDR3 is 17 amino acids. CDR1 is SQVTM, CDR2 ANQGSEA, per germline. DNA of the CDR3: TGCAGCGTTGCGGCCTGGACAGGGGTCTCTGGGGCCAACGTCCTGACTTTC. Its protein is CSVAAWTGVSGANVLTF.

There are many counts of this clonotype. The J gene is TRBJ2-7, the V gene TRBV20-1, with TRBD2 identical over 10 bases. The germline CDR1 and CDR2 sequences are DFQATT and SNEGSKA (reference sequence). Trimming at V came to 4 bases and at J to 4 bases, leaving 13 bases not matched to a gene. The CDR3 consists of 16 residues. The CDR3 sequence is CSAKGLAGDKIYEQYF. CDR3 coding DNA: TGCAGTGCTAAGGGGCTAGCGGGAGATAAAATTTACGAGCAGTACTTC.

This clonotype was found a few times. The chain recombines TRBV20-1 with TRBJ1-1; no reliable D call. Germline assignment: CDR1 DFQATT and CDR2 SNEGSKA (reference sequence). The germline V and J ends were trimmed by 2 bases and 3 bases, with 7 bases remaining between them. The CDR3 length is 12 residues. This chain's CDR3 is CSARPGYTEAFF. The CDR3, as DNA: TGCAGTGCTAGACCCGGGTACACTGAAGCTTTCTTT.

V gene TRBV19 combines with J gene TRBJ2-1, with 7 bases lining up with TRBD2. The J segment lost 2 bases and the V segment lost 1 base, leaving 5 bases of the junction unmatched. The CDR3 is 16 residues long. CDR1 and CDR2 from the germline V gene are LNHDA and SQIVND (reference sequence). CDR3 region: CASSIGGGSPYNEQFF. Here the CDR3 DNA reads TGTGCCAGTAGTATAGGAGGCGGGAGTCCCTACAATGAGCAGTTCTTC. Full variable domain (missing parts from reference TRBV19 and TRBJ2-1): DGGITQSPKYLFRKEGQNVTLSCEQNLNHDAMYWYRQDPGQGLRLIYYSQIVNDFQKGDIAEGYSVSREKKESFPLTVTSAQKNPTAFYLCASSIGGGSPYNEQFFGPGTRLTVL.

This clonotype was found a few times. DNA of the CDR3: TGTGCCACCAGCAGAGATGGTCGGGGTAATAATGAGCAGTTCTTC. Its protein is CATSRDGRGNNEQFF. The gene calls are TRBV15 and TRBJ2-1; D possibly corresponds to TRBD2 (5 bases). Trimming cost V 0 bases and J 7 bases, with 13 bases left between them. CDR1 LNHNV and CDR2 YYDKDF come from the germline V gene (reference sequence). The CDR3 has 15 amino acids.

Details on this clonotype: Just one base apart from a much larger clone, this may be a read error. The CDR3 spells CASSGGDSINEQFF. CDR3 bases: TGTGCCAGCAGCGGAGGGGACAGCATCAATGAGCAGTTCTTC. This chain joins TRBV9 and TRBJ2-1; 7 bases are shared with TRBD1. The V segment lost 3 bases and the J segment 6 bases; nucleotides outside the gene matches: 6. CDR1 and CDR2 from the germline V gene are SGDLS and YYNGEE. The CDR3 length is 14 residues.

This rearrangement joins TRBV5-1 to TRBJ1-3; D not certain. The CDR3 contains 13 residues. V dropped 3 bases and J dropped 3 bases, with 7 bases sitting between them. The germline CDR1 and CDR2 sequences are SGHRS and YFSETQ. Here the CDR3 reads CASSSNVGNTIYF. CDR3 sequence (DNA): TGCGCCAGCAGCTCGAATGTTGGAAACACCATATATTTT.

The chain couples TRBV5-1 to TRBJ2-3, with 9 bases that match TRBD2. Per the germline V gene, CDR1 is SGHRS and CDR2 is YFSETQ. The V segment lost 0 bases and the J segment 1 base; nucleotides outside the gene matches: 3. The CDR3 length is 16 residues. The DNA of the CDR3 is TGCGCCAGCAGCTTGGCTATAGCGGGAGGCACAGATACGCAGTATTTT. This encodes CASSLAIAGGTDTQYF.

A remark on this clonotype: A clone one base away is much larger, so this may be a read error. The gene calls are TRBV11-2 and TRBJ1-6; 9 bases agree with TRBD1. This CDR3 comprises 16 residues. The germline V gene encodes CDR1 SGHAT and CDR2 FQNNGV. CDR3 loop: CASSLDGQGNNSPIHF. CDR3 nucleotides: TGTGCCAGCAGCTTAGATGGACAGGGGAATAATTCACCCATCCACTTT.

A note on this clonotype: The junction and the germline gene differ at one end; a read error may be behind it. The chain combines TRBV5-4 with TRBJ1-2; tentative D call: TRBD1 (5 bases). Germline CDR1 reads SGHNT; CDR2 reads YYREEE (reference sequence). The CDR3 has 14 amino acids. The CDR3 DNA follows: TGTGCCAGCAGCTGGGATTCAGGGCGCTATGGCCACACCTTC. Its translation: CASSWDSGRYGHTF.

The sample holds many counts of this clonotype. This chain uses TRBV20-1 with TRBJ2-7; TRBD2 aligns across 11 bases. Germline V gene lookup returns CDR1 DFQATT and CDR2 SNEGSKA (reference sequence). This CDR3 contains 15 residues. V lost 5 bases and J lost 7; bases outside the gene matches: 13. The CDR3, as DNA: TGCAGTGCTCCGCCTTCACTAGCGGGAGAGGGAGAGCAGTACTTC. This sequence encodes CSAPPSLAGEGEQYF.

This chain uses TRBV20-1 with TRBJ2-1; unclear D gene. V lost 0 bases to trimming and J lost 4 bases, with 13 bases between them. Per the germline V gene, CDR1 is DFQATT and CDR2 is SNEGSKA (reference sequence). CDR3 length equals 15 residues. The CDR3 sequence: CSAREWADPYNEQFF. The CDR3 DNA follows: TGCAGTGCTAGAGAATGGGCGGACCCTTACAATGAGCAGTTCTTC.

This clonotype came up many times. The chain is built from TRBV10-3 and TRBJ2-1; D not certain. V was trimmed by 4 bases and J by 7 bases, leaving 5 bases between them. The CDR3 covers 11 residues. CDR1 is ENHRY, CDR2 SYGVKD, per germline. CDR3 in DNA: TGTGCCATCAGTGGCCTAAATGAGCAGTTCTTC. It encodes CAISGLNEQFF.

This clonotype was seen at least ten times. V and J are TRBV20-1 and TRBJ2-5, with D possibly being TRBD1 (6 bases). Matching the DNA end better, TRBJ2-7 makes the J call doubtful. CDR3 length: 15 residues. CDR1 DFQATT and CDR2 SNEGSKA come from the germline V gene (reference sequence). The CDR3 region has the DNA TGCAGTGCTAGAGGACGACAGGCCCTCGGCCACGAGCAGTACTTC. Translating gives CSARGRQALGHEQYF.

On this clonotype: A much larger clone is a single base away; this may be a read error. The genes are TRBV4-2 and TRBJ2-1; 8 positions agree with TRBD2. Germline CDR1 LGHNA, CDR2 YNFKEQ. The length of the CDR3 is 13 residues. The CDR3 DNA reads TGTGCCAGCAGCCAAGAGGGACTAGATGAGCGGTTCTTC. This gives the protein CASSQEGLDERFF.

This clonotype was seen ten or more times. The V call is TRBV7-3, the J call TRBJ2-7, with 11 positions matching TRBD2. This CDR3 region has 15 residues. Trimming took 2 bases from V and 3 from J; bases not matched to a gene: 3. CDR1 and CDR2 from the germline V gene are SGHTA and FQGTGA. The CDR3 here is CASSLGLAGGYEQYF. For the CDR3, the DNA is TGTGCCAGCAGCTTAGGGCTAGCGGGAGGCTACGAGCAGTACTTC.

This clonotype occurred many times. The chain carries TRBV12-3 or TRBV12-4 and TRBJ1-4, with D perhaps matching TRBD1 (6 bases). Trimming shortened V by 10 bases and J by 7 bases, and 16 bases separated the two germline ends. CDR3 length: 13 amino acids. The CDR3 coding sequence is TGTGCCACCAAAAGGGGGGCGAGTGAAAAACTGTTTTTT. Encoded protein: CATKRGASEKLFF.

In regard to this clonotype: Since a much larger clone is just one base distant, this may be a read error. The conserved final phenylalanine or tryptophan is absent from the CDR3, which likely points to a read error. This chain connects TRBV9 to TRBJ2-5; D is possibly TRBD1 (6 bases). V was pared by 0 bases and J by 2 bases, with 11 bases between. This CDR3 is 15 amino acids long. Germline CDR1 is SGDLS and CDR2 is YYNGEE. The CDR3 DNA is TGTGCCAGCAGCGTAGAATGGACAGTTCAAGAGACCCAGTACGTC. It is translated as CASSVEWTVQETQYV.

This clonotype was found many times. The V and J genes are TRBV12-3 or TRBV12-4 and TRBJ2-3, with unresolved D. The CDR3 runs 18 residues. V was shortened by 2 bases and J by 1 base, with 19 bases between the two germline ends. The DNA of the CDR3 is TGTGCCAGCAGTTTATCTTCGGTTTTCACCGACCGCACAGATACGCAGTATTTT. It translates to CASSLSSVFTDRTDTQYF.